This T cell receptor beta chain stems from a study of PD-1 blockade in classical Hodgkin lymphoma. Sequencing was performed with immunoSEQ multiplex PCR; in TCRdb, only in-frame clones are kept and a portion is missing. The data hold about 90,000 clones, with approximately 90% observed a single time. A remark on this clone: Antigen specificity is unknown.

General study results and limits: The study found that TCR diversity rose significantly by C4D1 in CD4+ but not CD8+ cells. Any patient who commenced nivolumab under 1 year after ASCT was excluded. Why the repertoires differ is still unclear, perhaps disease activity or prior therapy.

V gave up 4 bases and J gave up 1 base; unmatched junction bases: 6. The length of the CDR3 is 15 residues. The germline CDR1 and CDR2 sequences are SGHTA and FQGNSA. This sample's time point: cycle 4 day 1 (C4D1), after 5 to 7 weeks of nivolumab. The patients all showed relapse after autologous stem cell transplantation, while their brentuximab vedotin exposure varied. Best responses were complete response, partial response or progressive disease. The sequence came from a human donor with classical Hodgkin lymphoma. The specimen comprised peripheral blood mononuclear cells (PBMCs), sampled before the fourth cycle of nivolumab. This chain connects TRBV7-2 to TRBJ1-1; 7 bases fit TRBD1. The CDR3 is CASSSQTGTNTEAFF. The CDR3 DNA reads as TGTGCCAGCAGCTCCCAGACAGGGACGAACACTGAAGCTTTCTTT.